This T cell receptor beta chain was recovered during a study of human T cells and chemical hapten exposure. Time point described: patch test 3, about 24 weeks after DPC sensitization. Treatment noted: therapeutic diphenylcyclopropenone sensitization with weekly scalp DPC. V dropped 0 bases and J dropped 5; count of bases not matched to a gene: 9. The germline gives CDR1 MNHNS, CDR2 SASEGT. CDR3 length: 18 residues. TCRdb re-analysed the RACE reads in MiXCR, keeping a single row per CDR3 protein. Of about 82,000 distinct CDR3 sequences in the sample, 13% were seen once. This rearrangement joins TRBV6-1 to TRBJ2-1; TRBD2 matches at 11 bases. The sequenced sample was whole blood, obtained in connection with sensitization to the hapten diphenylcyclopropenone (DPC). This TCR was sampled from a woman between 45 and 60 years old with alopecia areata. Some clones in this sample may be carry-over from other donors' samples. The DNA for the CDR3 is TGTGCCAGCAGTGAAGCGAGTCAACTAGCGGGAGTCGACAATGAGCAGTTCTTC. This encodes CASSEASQLAGVDNEQFF.